This T cell receptor beta chain comes out of a study of metastatic and nonmetastatic thyroid tumors. Whole-study context: Repertoire comparison spanned blood and tumor or nodule tissue of malignant and benign thyroid patients. Study-wide points: Patients with malignant thyroid tumors reportedly had significantly higher TCR beta diversity than those with benign nodules, in blood and tumor.

In its sample, this clone ranks as medium-sized. As yet, its antigen is unknown. A much bigger clone sits one base away, suggesting this may be a read error. Other DNA variants within this sample encode the same CDR3. V lost 1 base to trimming and J lost 6 bases, with 6 bases between them. This CDR3 is built from 12 residues. In the authors' methods: A papillary thyroid cancer distant-metastasis classifier was built from CDR3 differences across clinicopathological groups. TCRdb called clones again from the PCR reads with MiXCR. V and J calls and clone size were set by TCRdb, not the authors. The sample yields roughly 8,000 clones, about 23% seen once. Patients underwent thyroid surgery, and none had received any treatment before it.

The receptor's source is a female donor with papillary thyroid cancer or a benign thyroid nodule (not recorded which). Some clones in this sample may be carry-over from other donors' samples. The specimen sequenced was tumor tissue. The gene calls are TRBV12-3 or TRBV12-4 and TRBJ1-2; unclear D gene. The CDR3 sequence: CASSLGLDGYTF. CDR3 bases: TGTGCCAGCAGTTTAGGCTTAGATGGCTACACCTTC.